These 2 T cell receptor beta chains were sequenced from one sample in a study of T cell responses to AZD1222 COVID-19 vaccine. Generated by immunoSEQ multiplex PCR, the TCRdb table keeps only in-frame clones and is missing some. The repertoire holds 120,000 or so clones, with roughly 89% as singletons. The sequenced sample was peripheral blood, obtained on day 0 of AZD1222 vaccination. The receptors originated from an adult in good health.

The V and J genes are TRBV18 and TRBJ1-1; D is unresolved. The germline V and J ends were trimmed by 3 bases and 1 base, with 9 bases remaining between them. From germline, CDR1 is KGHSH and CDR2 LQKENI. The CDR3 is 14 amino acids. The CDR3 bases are TGTGCCAGCTCACCGACGGTTACGAACACTGAAGCTTTCTTT. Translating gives CASSPTVTNTEAFF.

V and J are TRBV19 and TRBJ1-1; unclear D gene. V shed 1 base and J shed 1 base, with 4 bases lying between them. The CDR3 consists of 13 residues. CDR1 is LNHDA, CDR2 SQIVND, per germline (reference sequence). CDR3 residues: CASSIVENTEAFF. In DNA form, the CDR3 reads TGTGCCAGTAGTATAGTAGAGAACACTGAAGCTTTCTTT.